The clone carrying this T cell receptor (beta chain) has a single count. The CDR3 spans 14 residues. J was trimmed by 5 bases and V by 5 bases; bases with no gene match: 7. CDR1 and CDR2 (germline): SEHNR, FQNEAQ (reference sequence). The data derive from a study of a mutant IDH1 vaccine in newly diagnosed glioma. Looking at the study overall: Treatment recipients were roughly 62% male and about 40% female, and their mean age was about 40 years. Standard pretreatment was either radiotherapy, temozolomide, or, for most, radiochemotherapy with temozolomide.

Time point in this sample: baseline, week 1 (first vaccination visit). As to treatment: pre-vaccination baseline after standard-of-care therapy. Clones were read by immunoSEQ multiplex PCR, and TCRdb kept only the in-frame ones, dropping some. Counted here are about 66,000 clones, around 86% occurring once; the ten biggest clones make up 2.9%. The clonotype comes from a man aged 25 to 40 with glioma. This sample comprised PBMCs, obtained from a glioma patient treated with radiotherapy, temozolomide or both. This chain links TRBV7-9 with TRBJ1-2; 8 bases align to TRBD1. The CDR3 DNA reads TGTGCCAGCAGCACCTCCGGGACAGGATATGGCTACACCTTC. It yields the protein CASSTSGTGYGYTF.